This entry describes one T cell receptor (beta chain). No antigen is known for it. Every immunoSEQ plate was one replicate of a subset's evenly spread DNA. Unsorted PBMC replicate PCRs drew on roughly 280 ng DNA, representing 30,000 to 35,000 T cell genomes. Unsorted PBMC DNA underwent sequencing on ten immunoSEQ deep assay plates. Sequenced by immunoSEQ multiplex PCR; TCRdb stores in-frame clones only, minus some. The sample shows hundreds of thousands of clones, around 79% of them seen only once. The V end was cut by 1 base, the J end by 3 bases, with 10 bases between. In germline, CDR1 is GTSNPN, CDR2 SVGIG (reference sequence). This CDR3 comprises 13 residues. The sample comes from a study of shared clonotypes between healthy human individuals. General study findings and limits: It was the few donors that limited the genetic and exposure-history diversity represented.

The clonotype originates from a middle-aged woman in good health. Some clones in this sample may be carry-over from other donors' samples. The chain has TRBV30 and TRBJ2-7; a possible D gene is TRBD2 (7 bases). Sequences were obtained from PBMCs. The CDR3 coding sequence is TGTGCCTGGAGTGCCGGGGGGCTCTACGAGCAGTACTTC. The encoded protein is CAWSAGGLYEQYF.